The present T cell receptor beta chain was sequenced within a study of T cells in Graves' hyperthyroidism and ophthalmopathy. This clonotype was seen ten or more times. Its specificity is unknown. The junction does not match germline at one end; this may be a read error. Active moderate-to-severe ophthalmopathy, Clinical Activity Score at least 3, NOSPECS at least 4, under 3 months' duration. Patients showing uncontrolled infection, other autoimmune disease, pregnancy or lactation were ineligible. This CDR3 comprises 13 residues. The germline V gene has CDR1 MDHEN and CDR2 SYDVKM. General study points: Within blood appeared most thyroid clonotypes that had expanded above 0.001.

From RNA transcripts, TCR beta CDR3 regions were amplified. With the HTBI primer set, the TCR CDR3 went through a first round of RT-PCR. TCRdb used MiXCR to reprocess the multiplex PCR reads, holding one entry per CDR3 protein. The data contain more than 350,000 distinct CDR3 sequences, 13% to 15% of them singletons. This clonotype originated in a woman aged 55-75 years with Graves' ophthalmopathy. The V gene is TRBV28, the J gene TRBJ2-7; the match to TRBD1 covers 9 bases. Sequencing input: blood. The CDR3 nucleotides read TGTGCCAGTCTCGGACAGGGGAGGTACGAGCAATACTTC. Translation gives CASLGQGRYEQYF.